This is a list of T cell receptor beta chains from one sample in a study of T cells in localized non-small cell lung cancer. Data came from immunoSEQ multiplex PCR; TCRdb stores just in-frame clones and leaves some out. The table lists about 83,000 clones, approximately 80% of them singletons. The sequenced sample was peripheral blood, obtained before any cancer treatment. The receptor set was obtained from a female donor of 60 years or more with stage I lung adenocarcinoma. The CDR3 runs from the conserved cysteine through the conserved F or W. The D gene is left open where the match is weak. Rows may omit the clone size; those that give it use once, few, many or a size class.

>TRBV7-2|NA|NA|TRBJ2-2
TGTGCCAGCAGCTTCGGCAGCAACACCGGGGAGCTGTTTTTT
CASSFGSNTGELFF
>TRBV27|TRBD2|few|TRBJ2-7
TGTGCCAGCAGTTTGGGAGCGGGAGACCCCTACGAGCAGTACTTC
CASSLGAGDPYEQYF
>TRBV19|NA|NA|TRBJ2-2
TGTGCCAGTACCACTACCCTGCGTTCCGGGGAGCTGTTTTTT
CASTTTLRSGELFF
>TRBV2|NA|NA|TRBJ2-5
TGTGCCAGCAGTGACGGGGTCGGGGGGCCCCAGTACTTC
CASSDGVGGPQYF
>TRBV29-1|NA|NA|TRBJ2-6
TGCAGCGTTGTGCCACGATCGAGCTCTGGGGCCAACGTCCTGACTTTC
CSVVPRSSSGANVLTF
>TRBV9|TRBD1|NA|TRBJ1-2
TGTGCCAGCAGCGAAGGACAGGGCAACGGCGGCTACACCTTC
CASSEGQGNGGYTF
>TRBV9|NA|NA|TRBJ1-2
TGTGCCAGCAGCGTAGGCCAGGGTCGGGACTATGGCTACACCTTC
CASSVGQGRDYGYTF
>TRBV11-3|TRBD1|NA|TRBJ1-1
TGTGCCAGCAGCTTAACCGGGACAGGAGGGACTGAAGCTTTCTTT
CASSLTGTGGTEAFF
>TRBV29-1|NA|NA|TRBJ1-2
TGCAGCTATACGCGGGGGGCTTCTTTTGCTAACTATGGCTACACCTTC
CSYTRGASFANYGYTF
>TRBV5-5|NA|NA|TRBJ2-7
TGTGCCAGCAGCTTTGAGTTAGTCCCCTCCTACGAGCAGTACTTC
CASSFELVPSYEQYF
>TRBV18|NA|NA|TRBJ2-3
TGTGCCAGCTCCCAGGGTCTGAGCACAGATACGCAGTATTTT
CASSQGLSTDTQYF
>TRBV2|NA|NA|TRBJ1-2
TGTGCCAGCTGTGACCCTCGGAACGGTTATGGCTACACCTTC
CASCDPRNGYGYTF
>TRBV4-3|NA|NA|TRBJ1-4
TGCGCCAGCAGCCAAGGAACGATGAGTAGATCTGAAAAACTGTTTTTT
CASSQGTMSRSEKLFF
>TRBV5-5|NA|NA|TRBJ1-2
TGTGCCAGCAGCTTTGAACAGGAGAACTATGGCTACACCTTC
CASSFEQENYGYTF
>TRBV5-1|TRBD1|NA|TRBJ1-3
TGCGCCAGCAGCTCGGGACAGGGGGGAAACACCATATATTTT
CASSSGQGGNTIYF
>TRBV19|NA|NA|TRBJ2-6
TGTGCCAGTAGTACCGCGGGACTGTCCTCTGGGGCCAACGTCCTGACTTTC
CASSTAGLSSGANVLTF
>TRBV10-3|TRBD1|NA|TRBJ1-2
TGTGCCATCAGGGGGACAGCTAACTATGGCTACACCTTC
CAIRGTANYGYTF
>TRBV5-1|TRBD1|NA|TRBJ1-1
TGCGCCAGCAGCTTGGCACCGGGACAGGCTCAAGTGACACAAGCTTTCTTT
CASSLAPGQAQVTQAFF
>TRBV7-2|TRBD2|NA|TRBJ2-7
TGTGCCAGCAGCTTCGGGAGAAAGCGGGGGAGTGCCTACGAGCAGTACTTC
CASSFGRKRGSAYEQYF
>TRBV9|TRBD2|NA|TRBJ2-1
TGTGCCAGCAGCGTAGTGACTAGCGGGGGTTACAATGAGCAGTTCTTC
CASSVVTSGGYNEQFF
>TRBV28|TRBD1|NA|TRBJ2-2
TGTGCCAGCAAAACAGGGGCCCGAGTCACCGGGGAGCTGTTTTTT
CASKTGARVTGELFF
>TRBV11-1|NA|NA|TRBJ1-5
TGTGCCAGCAGCGACCAGACAGTAGTTCAGCCCCAGCATTTT
CASSDQTVVQPQHF
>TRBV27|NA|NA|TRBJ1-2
TGTGCCAGCAGTTCCTATGGGGGGACAAAGTATGGCTACACCTTC
CASSSYGGTKYGYTF
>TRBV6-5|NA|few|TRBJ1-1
TGTGCCAGCTTTGGGCCCACTGAAGCTTTCTTT
CASFGPTEAFF
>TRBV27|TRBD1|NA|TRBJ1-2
TGTGCCAGCAGCCTACAGGGGGCGGGCTATGGCTACACCTTC
CASSLQGAGYGYTF
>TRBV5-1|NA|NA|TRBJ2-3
TGCGCCAGCGCTACAGGAGGGTTTGATACGCAGTATTTT
CASATGGFDTQYF
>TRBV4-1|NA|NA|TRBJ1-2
TGCGCCAGCAGCCAAGATCGGATCAACTATGGCTACACCTTC
CASSQDRINYGYTF
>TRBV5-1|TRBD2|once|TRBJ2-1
TGCGCCAGCAGACCGTATAGCGGGGTCGACAATGAGCAGTTCTTC
CASRPYSGVDNEQFF
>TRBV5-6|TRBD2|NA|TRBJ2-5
TGTGCCAGCAGCAGAGGCGCTAGCGGAACTCAAGAGACCCAGTACTTC
CASSRGASGTQETQYF
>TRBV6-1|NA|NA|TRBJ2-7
TGTGCCAGCAGTGAAGAGGGTCTCGGGGAGCAGTACTTC
CASSEEGLGEQYF
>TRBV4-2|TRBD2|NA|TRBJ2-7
TGTGCCAGCAGCCAAGACCTGACGGGAGGGCGGAACGAGCAGTACTTC
CASSQDLTGGRNEQYF
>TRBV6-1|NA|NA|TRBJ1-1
TGTGCCAGCAGTGAAAGGACAGCCATGAACACTGAAGCTTTCTTT
CASSERTAMNTEAFF
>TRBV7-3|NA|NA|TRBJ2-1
TGTGCCAGCAGCTTAACGGATCTCTCACACGGTGAGCAGTTCTTC
CASSLTDLSHGEQFF
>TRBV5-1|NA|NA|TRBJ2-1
TGCGCCAGCAGCTCCCGGACGACCCCGCCGGAGCAGTTCTTC
CASSSRTTPPEQFF
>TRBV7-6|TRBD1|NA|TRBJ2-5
TGTGCCAGCAGCTTGACAGGGCCGGAGACCCAGTACTTC
CASSLTGPETQYF
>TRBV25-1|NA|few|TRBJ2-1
TGTGCCAGCAGTGATCCCAACCACAATGAGCAGTTCTTC
CASSDPNHNEQFF
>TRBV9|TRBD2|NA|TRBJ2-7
TGTGCCAGCAGCGTAGACCCCAAGCGGGGGGCCTACGAGCAGTACTTC
CASSVDPKRGAYEQYF
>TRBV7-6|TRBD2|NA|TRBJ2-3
TGTGCCAGCAGCTTAGGACCGACTAGCGGGCGGTGGGCAGATACGCAGTATTTT
CASSLGPTSGRWADTQYF
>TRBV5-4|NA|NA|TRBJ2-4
TGTGCCAGCAGCCACCCGGATTCCACCAAAAACATTCAGTACTTC
CASSHPDSTKNIQYF
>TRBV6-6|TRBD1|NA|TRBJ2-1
TGTGCCAGCAGCCAGGGGGCTGCGAATGAGCAGTTCTTC
CASSQGAANEQFF
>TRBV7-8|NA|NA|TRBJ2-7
TGTGCCAGCAGCTTAGGAGAACGAGTTCACTACGAGCAGTACTTC
CASSLGERVHYEQYF
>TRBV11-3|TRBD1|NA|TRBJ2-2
TGTGCCAGCAGCCGGAATATTGGGACAGGGGGGACCGGGGAGCTGTTTTTT
CASSRNIGTGGTGELFF
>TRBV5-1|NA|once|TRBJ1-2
TGCGCCAGCAGCCCCAGGGCTACTATGAACGGCTACACCTTC
CASSPRATMNGYTF
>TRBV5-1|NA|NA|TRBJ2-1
TGCGCCAGCAGCTTGCAGGTTAGCGACAGCTCCTACAATGAGCAGTTCTTC
CASSLQVSDSSYNEQFF
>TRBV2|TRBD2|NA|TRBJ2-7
TGTGCCAGCAGTTACGGACTAGCGGGAGAGGGGGGTTCCTACGAGCAGTACTTC
CASSYGLAGEGGSYEQYF
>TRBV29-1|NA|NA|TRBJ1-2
TGCAGCGTTTTTCTGGACCGCTACACCTTC
CSVFLDRYTF
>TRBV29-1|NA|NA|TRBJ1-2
TGCAGCGTTGGACAGCAAAACTATGGCTACACCTTC
CSVGQQNYGYTF
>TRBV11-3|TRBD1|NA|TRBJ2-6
TGTGCCAGCAGCTCCAGGGGGCCTGGGGCCAACGTCCTGACTTTC
CASSSRGPGANVLTF
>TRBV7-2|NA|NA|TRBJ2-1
TGTGCCAGCAGCAAAGAACGCAATGAGCAGTTCTTC
CASSKERNEQFF
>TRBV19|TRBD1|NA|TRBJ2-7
TGTGCCAGTAGTGCACCGGGACAGTCCTCCTACGAGCAGTACTTC
CASSAPGQSSYEQYF
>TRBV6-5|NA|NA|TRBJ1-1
TGTGCCAGCAGTCCGGGGGCGGTGAACACTGAAGCTTTCTTT
CASSPGAVNTEAFF
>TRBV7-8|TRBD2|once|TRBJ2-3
TGTGCCAGCATCGAAACTAGCGGTCGCACAGATACGCAGTATTTT
CASIETSGRTDTQYF
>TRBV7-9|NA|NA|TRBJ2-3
TGTGCCAGCAGCTTTGGGCAGGGACCAGATACGCAGTATTTT
CASSFGQGPDTQYF
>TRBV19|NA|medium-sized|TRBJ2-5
TGTGCCAGTAATTTACGGGGAGCAGAGACCCAGTACTTC
CASNLRGAETQYF
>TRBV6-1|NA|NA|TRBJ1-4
TGTGCCAGCGGATCTCTAACAACTAATGAAAAACTGTTTTTT
CASGSLTTNEKLFF
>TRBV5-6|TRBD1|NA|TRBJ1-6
TGTGCCAGCAGCTCACTCCAGGGGGTTCTGGATTCACCCCTCCACTTT
CASSSLQGVLDSPLHF
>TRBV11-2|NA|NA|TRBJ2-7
TGTGCCAGCAGCGAAGGGGGGGGCTACGAGCAGTACTTC
CASSEGGGYEQYF
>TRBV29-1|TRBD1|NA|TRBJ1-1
TGCAGCGTCGGACAGGTTAACACTGAAGCTTTCTTT
CSVGQVNTEAFF